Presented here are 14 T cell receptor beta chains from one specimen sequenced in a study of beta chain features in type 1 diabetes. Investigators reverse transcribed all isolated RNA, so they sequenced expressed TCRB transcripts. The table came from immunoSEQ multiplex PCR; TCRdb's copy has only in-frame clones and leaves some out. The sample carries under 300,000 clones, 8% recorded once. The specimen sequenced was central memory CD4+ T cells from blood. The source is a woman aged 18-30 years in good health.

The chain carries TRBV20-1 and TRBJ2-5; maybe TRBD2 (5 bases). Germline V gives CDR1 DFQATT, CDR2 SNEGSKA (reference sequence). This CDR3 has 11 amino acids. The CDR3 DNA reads TGCAGCGGCATACAGCGGGAGACCCAGTACTTC. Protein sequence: CSGIQRETQYF.

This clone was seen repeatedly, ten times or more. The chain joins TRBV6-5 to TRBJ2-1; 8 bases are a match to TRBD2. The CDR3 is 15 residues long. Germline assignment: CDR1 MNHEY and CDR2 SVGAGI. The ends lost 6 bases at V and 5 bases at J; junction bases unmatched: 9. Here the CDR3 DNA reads TGTGCCAGCAGGGGAGCGGGGGCCGGGGACAATGAGCAGTTCTTC. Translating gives CASRGAGAGDNEQFF.

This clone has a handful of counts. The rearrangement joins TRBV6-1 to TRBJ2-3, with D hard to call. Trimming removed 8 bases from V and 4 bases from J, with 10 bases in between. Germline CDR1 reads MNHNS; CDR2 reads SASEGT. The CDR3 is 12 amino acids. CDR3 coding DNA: TGTGCCAGCCTGTCGACCGCAGATACGCAGTATTTT. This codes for CASLSTADTQYF.

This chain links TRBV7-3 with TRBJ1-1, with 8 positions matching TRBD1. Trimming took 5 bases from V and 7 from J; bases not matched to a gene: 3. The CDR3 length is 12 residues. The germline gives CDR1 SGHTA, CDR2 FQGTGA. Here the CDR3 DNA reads TGTGCCAGCAGCACTACAGGGGGTGAAGCTTTCTTT. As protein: CASSTTGGEAFF.

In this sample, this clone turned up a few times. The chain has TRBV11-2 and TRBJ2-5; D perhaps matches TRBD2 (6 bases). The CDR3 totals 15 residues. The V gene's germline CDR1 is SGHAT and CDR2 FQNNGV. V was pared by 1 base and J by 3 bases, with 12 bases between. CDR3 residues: CASSLGNGGEETQYF. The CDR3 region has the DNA TGTGCCAGCAGCTTAGGAAATGGCGGGGAAGAGACCCAGTACTTC.

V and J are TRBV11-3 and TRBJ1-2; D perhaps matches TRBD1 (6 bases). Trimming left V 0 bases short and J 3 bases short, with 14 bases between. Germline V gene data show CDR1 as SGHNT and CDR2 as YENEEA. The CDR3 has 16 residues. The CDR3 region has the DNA TGTGCCAGCAGCTTAGAGGGCAGGGGAGGCGACTATGGCTACACCTTC. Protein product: CASSLEGRGGDYGYTF.

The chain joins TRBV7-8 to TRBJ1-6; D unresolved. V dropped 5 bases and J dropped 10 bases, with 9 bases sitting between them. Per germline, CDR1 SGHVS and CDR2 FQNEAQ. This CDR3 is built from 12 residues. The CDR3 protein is CASSLVESPLHF. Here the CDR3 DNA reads TGTGCCAGCAGCCTCGTAGAATCACCCCTCCACTTT.

CDR3: CASSQDCLRMVHFEGSV. CDR3 nucleotides: TGCGCCAGCAGCCAAGATTGCCTGCGGATGGTGCACTTCGAGGGTAGCGTC. J is TRBJ2-7 and V is TRBV4-3; tentative D call: TRBD2 (5 bases). This CDR3 is 17 amino acids long. Germline lookup yields CDR1 LGHNA and CDR2 YSLEER.

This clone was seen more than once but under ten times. Here the CDR3 reads CASSQGTSGITDTQYF. As DNA, the CDR3 is TGTGCCAGCAGCCAAGGGACTAGCGGGATCACAGATACGCAGTATTTT. V gene TRBV5-4 combines with J gene TRBJ2-3; the match to TRBD2 covers 13 bases. J gave up 2 bases and V 4 bases, and 4 bases lay outside the gene matches. The CDR3 is made up of 16 amino acids. Germline CDR1 is SGHNT and CDR2 is YYREEE (reference sequence).

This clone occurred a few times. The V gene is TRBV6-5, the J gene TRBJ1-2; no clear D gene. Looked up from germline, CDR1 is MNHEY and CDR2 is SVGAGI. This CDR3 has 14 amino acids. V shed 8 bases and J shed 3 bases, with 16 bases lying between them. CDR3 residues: CASWKPTADYGYTF. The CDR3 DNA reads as TGTGCCAGCTGGAAACCAACAGCTGACTATGGCTACACCTTC.

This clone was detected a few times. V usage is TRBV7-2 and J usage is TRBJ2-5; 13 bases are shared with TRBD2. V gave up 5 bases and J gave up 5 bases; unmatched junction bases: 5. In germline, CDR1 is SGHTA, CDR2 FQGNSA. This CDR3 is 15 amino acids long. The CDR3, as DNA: TGTGCCAGCAGCGAACTAGCGGGGGGGTATGAGACCCAGTACTTC. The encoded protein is CASSELAGGYETQYF.

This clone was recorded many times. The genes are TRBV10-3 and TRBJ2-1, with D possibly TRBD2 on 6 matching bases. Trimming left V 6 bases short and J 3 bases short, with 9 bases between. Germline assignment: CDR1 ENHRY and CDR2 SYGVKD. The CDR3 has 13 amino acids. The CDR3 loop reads CAIRDSGYNEQFF. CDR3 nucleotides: TGTGCCATCAGGGATAGCGGCTACAATGAGCAGTTCTTC.

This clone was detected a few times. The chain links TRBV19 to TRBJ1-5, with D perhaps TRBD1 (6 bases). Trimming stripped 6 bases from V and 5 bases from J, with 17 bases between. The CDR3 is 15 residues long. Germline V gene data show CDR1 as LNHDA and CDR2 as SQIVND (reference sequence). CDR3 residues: CASRWEQGSHQPQHF. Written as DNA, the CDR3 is TGTGCCAGTAGATGGGAACAGGGAAGCCATCAGCCCCAGCATTTT.

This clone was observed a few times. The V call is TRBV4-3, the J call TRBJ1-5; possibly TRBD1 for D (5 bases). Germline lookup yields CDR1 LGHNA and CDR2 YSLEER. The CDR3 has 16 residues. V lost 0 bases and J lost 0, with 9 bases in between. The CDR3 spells CASSQDRGNSNQPQHF. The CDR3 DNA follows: TGCGCCAGCAGCCAAGACCGGGGGAATAGCAATCAGCCCCAGCATTTT.